These 32 T cell receptor beta chains were all obtained from the same sample, sequenced in a study of vaccination and CD4 T cells after COVID-19. The antigens these receptors bind are not known. The treatment here: roughly 10-day PBMC culture with coronavirus spike peptide pools or control peptides (ViraFEST assay). The unexposed donor provided CD4+ T cells, which were taken before the COVID-19 pandemic (2011-2018). Oncomine TCR Beta short-read sequencing was applied to DNA from cultured CD4+ T cells. TCRdb called the PCR reads again in MiXCR, with one record for every CDR3 protein. There are approximately 7,600 distinct CDR3 sequences in the sample; over 45% occur only once, and roughly 17% lies in the top ten. Material for sequencing was CD4+ T cells from blood, cultured in vitro. Every receptor here comes from a human donor in good health.

In this sample, this clonotype is medium-sized. V gene TRBV20-1 combines with J gene TRBJ1-2; weak D call: TRBD1 (5 bases). The CDR3 is made up of 13 amino acids. Germline lookup yields CDR1 DFQATT and CDR2 SNEGSKA (reference sequence). The V gene lost 4 bases and the J gene lost 4 bases, with 13 bases spanning the gap. The CDR3 reads CSAKSGFGYGYTF. The CDR3 DNA is TGCAGTGCTAAATCAGGGTTCGGCTATGGCTACACCTTC.

In this sample, this clonotype turned up a few times. The gene calls are TRBV6-1 and TRBJ1-2; weak D call: TRBD1 (5 bases). Germline V gene lookup returns CDR1 MNHNS and CDR2 SASEGT. The V end lost 4 bases, the J end lost 4 bases, and 16 bases lay between the germline ends. CDR3 length: 15 amino acids. The CDR3 nucleotides read TGTGCCAGCAGTGCGACGTCAGGGCCGTCCTATGGCTACACCTTC. It yields the protein CASSATSGPSYGYTF.

The chain is built from TRBV27 and TRBJ2-7; 7 bases map to TRBD2. CDR1 is MNHEY, CDR2 SMNVEV, per germline (reference sequence). The junction had 9 bases not matched to a gene; V was cut back by 6 bases and J by 4 bases. This CDR3 spans 14 amino acids. Here the CDR3 DNA reads TGTGCCAGCAGCCCAGCGGGACGCCCTTACGAGCAGTACTTC. It codes for CASSPAGRPYEQYF.

CDR3 residues: CASSASTRLHYGYTF. CDR3 bases: TGTGCCAGCAGTGCTAGTACGAGGCTTCACTATGGCTACACCTTC. The rearrangement links TRBV6-1 to TRBJ1-2; D gene unclear. CDR1 and CDR2 from the germline V gene are MNHNS and SASEGT. The CDR3 spans 15 residues. Trimming took off 4 bases at V and 3 bases at J, with 15 bases between the two ends.

This sequence joins TRBV7-2 and TRBJ2-5; the D gene is possibly TRBD1 (5 bases). The V end lost 5 bases, the J end lost 10 bases, and 17 bases lay between the germline ends. CDR1 and CDR2 from the germline V gene are SGHTA and FQGNSA. The CDR3 totals 13 residues. In nucleotides, the CDR3 is TGTGCCAGCAGCCGGCCGGACACTAAATACCAGTACTTC. Encoded protein: CASSRPDTKYQYF.

This clonotype showed up just a few times. V usage is TRBV6-1 and J usage is TRBJ1-2; unclear D gene. Germline CDR1 is MNHNS and CDR2 is SASEGT. The CDR3 spans 14 residues. Trimming removed 7 bases from V and 4 bases from J, with 16 bases in between. The CDR3 coding sequence is TGTGCCAGCATATCGGGTAGCGAGCTCTATGGCTACACCTTC. This encodes CASISGSELYGYTF.

This clonotype appeared a few times. The chain carries TRBV29-1 and TRBJ1-2; D remains unclear. The length of the CDR3 is 13 residues. Trimming took 4 bases from V and 3 from J, leaving 12 bases between them. CDR1 and CDR2 (germline): SQVTM, ANQGSEA. CDR3 protein: CSVGVIGDYGYTF. The CDR3 DNA reads as TGCAGCGTTGGTGTGATCGGGGACTATGGCTACACCTTC.

This chain connects TRBV6-1 to TRBJ2-2; 9 bases are a match to TRBD1. The germline V gene encodes CDR1 MNHNS and CDR2 SASEGT. The CDR3 spans 16 residues. With V trimmed by 3 bases and J by 0 bases, 2 bases remained unmatched. CDR3 amino acids: CASSDGTGSNTGELFF. CDR3 DNA: TGTGCCAGCAGTGATGGGACAGGGTCGAACACCGGGGAGCTGTTTTTT.

In this sample, this clonotype turned up a few times. V and J are TRBV19 and TRBJ1-2; no clear D. This CDR3 spans 14 amino acids. Germline CDR1 is LNHDA and CDR2 is SQIVND (reference sequence). V lost 5 bases to trimming and J lost 0 bases, with 10 bases between them. This CDR3 reads CASSPQHSNYGYTF. The CDR3 coding sequence is TGTGCCAGTAGTCCGCAACATTCTAACTATGGCTACACCTTC.

The gene calls are TRBV19 and TRBJ1-5; no reliable D call. V gave up 6 bases and J gave up 7 bases, with 13 bases separating them. Germline CDR1 reads LNHDA; CDR2 reads SQIVND (reference sequence). This CDR3 has 13 amino acids. Here the CDR3 reads CASSQSEGQPQHF. The CDR3 DNA follows: TGTGCCAGTAGCCAATCGGAAGGGCAGCCCCAGCATTTT.

The chain joins TRBV6-4 to TRBJ2-3; 11 bases are shared with TRBD2. This CDR3 is 16 amino acids long. Germline lookup yields CDR1 MRHNA and CDR2 SNTAGT. The V and J ends lost 5 bases and 5 bases, in that order; junction bases with no gene match: 9. The CDR3 loop reads CASSSPGLAVGDTQYF. CDR3 DNA sequence: TGTGCCAGCAGTAGCCCGGGACTAGCGGTAGGAGATACGCAGTATTTT.

The chain links TRBV6-1 to TRBJ2-7; D might be TRBD2 (5 bases). V lost 7 bases to trimming and J lost 2 bases, with 18 bases between them. From germline, CDR1 is MNHNS and CDR2 SASEGT. This CDR3 is built from 15 residues. CDR3 amino acids: CASTGLSLGTYEQYF. The CDR3 DNA sequence: TGTGCCAGCACCGGACTGTCCCTCGGGACCTACGAGCAGTACTTC.

This clonotype has more than one count but fewer than ten. The chain is built from TRBV7-2 and TRBJ2-2, with D unresolved. In germline, CDR1 is SGHTA, CDR2 FQGNSA. Trimming took 8 bases from V and 2 from J, leaving 3 bases between them. CDR3 size: 11 residues. Here the CDR3 reads CASGNTGELFF. In DNA, the CDR3 is TGTGCCAGCGGCAACACCGGGGAGCTGTTTTTT.

The gene calls are TRBV11-2 and TRBJ1-5, with TRBD1 as a possible D gene (5 bases). The V end lost 1 base, the J end lost 7 bases, and 14 bases lay between the germline ends. Germline-derived CDR1 and CDR2 are SGHAT and FQNNGV. The CDR3 is 15 residues long. CDR3 region: CASSLGNRGDQPQHF. The CDR3 coding sequence is TGTGCCAGCAGCTTAGGAAATCGAGGGGACCAGCCCCAGCATTTT.

The J gene is TRBJ2-5, the V gene TRBV7-9; TRBD1 aligns across 8 bases. This CDR3 is built from 15 residues. The V segment lost 6 bases and the J segment 3 bases; nucleotides outside the gene matches: 9. The germline V gene encodes CDR1 SEHNR and CDR2 FQNEAQ (reference sequence). CDR3 sequence reads: CASRPKGQGEETQYF. The CDR3 coding sequence is TGTGCCAGCAGGCCCAAAGGACAGGGAGAAGAGACCCAGTACTTC.

The V call is TRBV6-2 or TRBV6-3, the J call TRBJ1-1; D remains unclear. The CDR3 extends over 15 amino acids. Germline assignment: CDR1 MNHEY and CDR2 SVGEGT. Trimming left V 8 bases short and J 3 bases short, with 19 bases between. CDR3 nucleotide sequence: TGTGCCAGCGAAGGAGGAGGCCACGGGGACACTGAAGCTTTCTTT. This translates into CASEGGGHGDTEAFF.

V gene TRBV24-1 combines with J gene TRBJ2-5, with 12 bases aligning to TRBD2. J lost 2 bases, V lost 4 bases, and 7 bases had no gene match. The CDR3 covers 17 residues. Germline V gene data show CDR1 as KGHDR and CDR2 as SFDVKD. CDR3: CATSDPGGLAGQETQYF. For the CDR3, the DNA is TGTGCCACCAGTGACCCCGGGGGACTAGCGGGTCAAGAGACCCAGTACTTC.

The chain has TRBV19 and TRBJ2-1; D remains unclear. This CDR3 is 15 amino acids long. Per germline, CDR1 LNHDA and CDR2 SQIVND (reference sequence). Trimming took 3 bases from V and 0 from J, leaving 9 bases between them. The CDR3 here is CASSIGSSSYNEQFF. The CDR3 bases are TGTGCCAGTAGTATTGGATCGAGCTCCTACAATGAGCAGTTCTTC.

This chain links TRBV6-1 with TRBJ2-1, with 15 bases aligning to TRBD2. The CDR3 covers 18 residues. Losses at the gene ends were 6 bases for V and 0 bases for J; bases not matched to a gene: 6. Germline lookup yields CDR1 MNHNS and CDR2 SASEGT. For the CDR3, the DNA is TGTGCCAGCAGCCACGGGACTAGCGGGGGGTACTCCTACAATGAGCAGTTCTTC. This encodes CASSHGTSGGYSYNEQFF.

This rearrangement joins TRBV19 to TRBJ2-1, with TRBD2 matching over 7 bases. The V segment lost 7 bases and the J segment 7 bases; nucleotides outside the gene matches: 10. CDR3 length: 14 amino acids. Germline V gives CDR1 LNHDA, CDR2 SQIVND (reference sequence). For the CDR3, the DNA is TGTGCCAGTACACTAGCGCGCGGAGGGAATGAGCAGTTCTTC. Its translation: CASTLARGGNEQFF.

This clonotype was detected a few times. This chain links TRBV20-1 with TRBJ2-2; 7 bases are a match to TRBD2. The CDR3 is 13 residues long. V lost 5 bases, J lost 7 bases, and 7 bases stayed unmatched. The germline V gene encodes CDR1 DFQATT and CDR2 SNEGSKA (reference sequence). The CDR3 loop reads CSAQRGEVGELFF. The CDR3 DNA reads TGCAGTGCTCAACGGGGGGAGGTCGGGGAGCTGTTTTTT.

The chain combines TRBV6-2 or TRBV6-3 with TRBJ1-2; tentatively, D is TRBD1 (5 bases). Germline values: CDR1 MNHEY, CDR2 SVGEGT. Trimming shortened V by 4 bases and J by 7 bases, and 10 bases separated the two germline ends. The CDR3 has 12 residues. The CDR3 is CASSSGQAGYTF. The CDR3 DNA reads TGTGCCAGCAGTTCCGGACAAGCTGGCTACACCTTC.

CDR3 sequence reads: CASSKRDGTAYNQPQHF. DNA of the CDR3: TGTGCCAGCAGTAAACGGGACGGGACAGCTTACAATCAGCCCCAGCATTTT. The chain couples TRBV6-2 or TRBV6-3 to TRBJ1-5, with 7 bases lining up with TRBD1. V lost 5 bases and J lost 3; bases outside the gene matches: 13. The CDR3 covers 17 residues. Germline V gene data show CDR1 as MNHEY and CDR2 as SVGEGT.

The chain employs TRBV6-1 and TRBJ2-1, with TRBD2 matching 9 bases. The germline CDR1 and CDR2 sequences are MNHNS and SASEGT. V shed 7 bases and J 4 bases; nucleotides not matched to a gene: 8. This CDR3 has 15 residues. For the CDR3, the DNA is TGTGCCAGCACCCGAGCGGGAGGAGGGTACAATGAGCAGTTCTTC. This translates into CASTRAGGGYNEQFF.

The rearrangement uses TRBV5-6 and TRBJ1-5; perhaps TRBD1 as D (5 bases). Germline CDR1 and CDR2: SGHDT and YYEEEE. V was pared by 0 bases and J by 0 bases, with 7 bases between. The CDR3 runs 15 residues. The CDR3 coding sequence is TGTGCCAGCAGCTTGGCCGGGGGTAGCAATCAGCCCCAGCATTTT. Amino acid sequence: CASSLAGGSNQPQHF.

This chain joins TRBV30 and TRBJ1-6; 7 bases agree with TRBD1. V was pared by 3 bases and J by 0 bases, with 5 bases of the junction left unmatched. CDR3 length: 16 amino acids. Germline V gene data show CDR1 as GTSNPN and CDR2 as SVGIG (reference sequence). CDR3 sequence: CAWRPQGSSYNSPLHF. The CDR3 DNA reads as TGTGCCTGGAGGCCACAGGGGAGCTCCTATAATTCACCCCTCCACTTT.

This clonotype was seen a few times. This chain uses TRBV6-1 with TRBJ1-2; 11 nucleotides agree with TRBD1. With 6 bases clipped from V and 3 bases from J, the junction kept 12 bases outside the gene matches. Germline assignment: CDR1 MNHNS and CDR2 SASEGT. This CDR3 comprises 17 residues. This CDR3 is CASRGEGQGVLDYGYTF. The CDR3 DNA reads TGTGCCAGCAGAGGCGAGGGACAGGGGGTACTGGACTATGGCTACACCTTC.

Only one count was recorded for this clonotype. This rearrangement joins TRBV2 to TRBJ1-1, with 7 bases identical to TRBD1. V was pared by 4 bases and J by 4 bases, with 6 bases of the junction left unmatched. CDR1 and CDR2 from the germline V gene are SNHLY and FYNNEI. This CDR3 spans 14 amino acids. The CDR3 protein is CASSGRAGGTEAFF. The DNA of the CDR3 is TGTGCCAGCAGTGGAAGGGCAGGGGGCACTGAAGCTTTCTTT.

This clonotype was detected a few times. The chain combines TRBV6-1 with TRBJ2-7; D possibly corresponds to TRBD2 (7 bases). Between the trimmed V and J ends, which lost 5 bases and 3 bases, there was a span of 17 bases. Germline lookup yields CDR1 MNHNS and CDR2 SASEGT. The CDR3 extends over 15 amino acids. Here the CDR3 reads CASSTQGGGIYEQYF. In nucleotides, the CDR3 is TGTGCCAGCAGTACCCAGGGAGGGGGAATCTACGAGCAGTACTTC.

The chain recombines TRBV7-9 with TRBJ2-3; D may be TRBD1 (5 bases). Germline CDR1 and CDR2: SEHNR and FQNEAQ (reference sequence). This CDR3 has 12 amino acids. V gave up 6 bases and J gave up 6 bases, with 10 bases separating them. The CDR3 loop reads CASSHKGDTQYF. The CDR3 DNA follows: TGTGCCAGCAGTCACAAGGGGGATACGCAGTATTTT.

This clonotype was seen a few times. This rearrangement joins TRBV7-9 to TRBJ2-7; tentatively, D is TRBD2 (7 bases). Germline lookup yields CDR1 SEHNR and CDR2 FQNEAQ (reference sequence). This CDR3 has 16 residues. The germline V and J ends were trimmed by 5 bases and 3 bases, with 20 bases remaining between them. The CDR3 here is CASSPPAGAEGYEQYF. The CDR3 region has the DNA TGTGCCAGCAGCCCTCCGGCGGGGGCAGAGGGCTACGAGCAGTACTTC.

The chain uses TRBV7-2 and TRBJ1-5; D not resolved. Germline loops: CDR1 SGHTA, CDR2 FQGNSA. Trimming took 0 bases from V and 6 from J, leaving 12 bases between them. The CDR3 covers 15 residues. The CDR3 sequence is CASSLAVGRGQPQHF. The CDR3 DNA follows: TGTGCCAGCAGCTTAGCGGTGGGTCGAGGTCAGCCCCAGCATTTT. Using reference TRBV7-2 and TRBJ1-5 for the parts outside the CDR3, the full variable domain is GAGVSQSPSNKVTEKGKDVELRCDPISGHTALYWYRQSLGQGLEFLIYFQGNSAPDKSGLPSDRFSAERTGGSVSTLTIQRTQQEDSAVYLCASSLAVGRGQPQHFGDGTRLSIL.